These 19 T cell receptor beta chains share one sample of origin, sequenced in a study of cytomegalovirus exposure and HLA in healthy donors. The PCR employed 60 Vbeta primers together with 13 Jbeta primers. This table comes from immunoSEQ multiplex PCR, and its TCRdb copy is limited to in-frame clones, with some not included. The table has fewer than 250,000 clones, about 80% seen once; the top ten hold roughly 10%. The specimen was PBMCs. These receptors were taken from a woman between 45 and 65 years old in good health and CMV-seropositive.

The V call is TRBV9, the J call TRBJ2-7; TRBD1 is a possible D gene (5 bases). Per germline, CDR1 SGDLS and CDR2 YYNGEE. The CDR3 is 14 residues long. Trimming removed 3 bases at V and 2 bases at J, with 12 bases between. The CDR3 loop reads CASSADRDTYEQYF. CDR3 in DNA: TGTGCCAGCAGCGCCGACAGAGACACCTACGAGCAGTACTTC.

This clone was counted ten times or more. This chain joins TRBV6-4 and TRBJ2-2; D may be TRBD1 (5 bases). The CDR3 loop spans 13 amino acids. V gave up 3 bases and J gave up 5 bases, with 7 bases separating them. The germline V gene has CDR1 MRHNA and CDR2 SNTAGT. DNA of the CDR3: TGTGCCAGCAGTGAAAAGGGGACCGGGGAGCTGTTTTTT. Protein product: CASSEKGTGELFF.

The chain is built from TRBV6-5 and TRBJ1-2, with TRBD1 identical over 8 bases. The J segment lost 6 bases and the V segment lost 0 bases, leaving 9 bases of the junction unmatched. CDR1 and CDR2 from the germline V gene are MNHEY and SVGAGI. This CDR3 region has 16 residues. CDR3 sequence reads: CASSYSRRGRIHGYTF. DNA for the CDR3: TGTGCCAGCAGTTACTCTCGCAGGGGGCGTATCCATGGCTACACCTTC.

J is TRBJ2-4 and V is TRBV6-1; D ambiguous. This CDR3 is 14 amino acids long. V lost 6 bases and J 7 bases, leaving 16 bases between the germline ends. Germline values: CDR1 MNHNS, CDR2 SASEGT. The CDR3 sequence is CASSLDTSSNIQYF. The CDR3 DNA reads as TGTGCCAGCAGCCTCGACACCTCATCCAACATTCAGTACTTC.

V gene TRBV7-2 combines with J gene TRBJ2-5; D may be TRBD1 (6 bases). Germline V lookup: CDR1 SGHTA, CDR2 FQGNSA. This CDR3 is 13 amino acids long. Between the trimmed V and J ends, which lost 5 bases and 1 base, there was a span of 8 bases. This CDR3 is CASSRTVQETQYF. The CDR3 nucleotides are TGTGCCAGCAGCCGGACAGTCCAAGAGACCCAGTACTTC.

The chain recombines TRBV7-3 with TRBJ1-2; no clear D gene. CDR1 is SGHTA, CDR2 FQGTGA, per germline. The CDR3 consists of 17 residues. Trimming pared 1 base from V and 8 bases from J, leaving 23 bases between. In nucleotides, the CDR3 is TGTGCCAGCAGCTTAAACCCGACTCGGCCCGGAACTGGAGGCTACACCTTC. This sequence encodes CASSLNPTRPGTGGYTF.

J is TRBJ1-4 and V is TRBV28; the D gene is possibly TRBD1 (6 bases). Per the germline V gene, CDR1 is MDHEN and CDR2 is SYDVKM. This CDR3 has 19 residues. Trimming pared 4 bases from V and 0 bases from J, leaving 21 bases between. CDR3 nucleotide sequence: TGTGCCAGCAGTTGGACGTTGGGACAAGACTCTTCAACTAATGAAAAACTGTTTTTT. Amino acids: CASSWTLGQDSSTNEKLFF.

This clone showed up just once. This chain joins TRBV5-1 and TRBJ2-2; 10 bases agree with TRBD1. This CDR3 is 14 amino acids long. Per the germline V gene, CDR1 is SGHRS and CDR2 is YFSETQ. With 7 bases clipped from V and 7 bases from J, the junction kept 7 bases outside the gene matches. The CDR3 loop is CASYPGTGVGELFF. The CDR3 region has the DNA TGCGCCAGCTATCCCGGGACAGGGGTCGGGGAGCTGTTTTTT.

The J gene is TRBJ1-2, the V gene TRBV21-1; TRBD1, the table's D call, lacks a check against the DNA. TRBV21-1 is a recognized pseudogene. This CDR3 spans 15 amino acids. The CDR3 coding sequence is TGTGCCAGCAGCAAAGGGACAGCTTCAGACTATGGCTACACCTTC. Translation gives CASSKGTASDYGYTF.

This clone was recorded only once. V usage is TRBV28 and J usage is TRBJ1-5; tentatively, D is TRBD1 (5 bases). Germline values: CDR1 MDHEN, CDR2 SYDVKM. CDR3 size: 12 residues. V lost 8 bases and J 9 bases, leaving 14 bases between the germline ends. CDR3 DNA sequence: TGTGCCAGCTGTCAGGGCTGGCTGCCCCAGCATTTT. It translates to CASCQGWLPQHF.

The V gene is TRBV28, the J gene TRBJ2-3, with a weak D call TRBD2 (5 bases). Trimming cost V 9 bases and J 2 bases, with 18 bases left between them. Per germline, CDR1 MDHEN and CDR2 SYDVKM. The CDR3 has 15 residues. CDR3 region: CASFSGGYLTDTQYF. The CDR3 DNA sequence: TGTGCCAGTTTCTCAGGAGGCTACCTCACAGATACGCAGTATTTT.

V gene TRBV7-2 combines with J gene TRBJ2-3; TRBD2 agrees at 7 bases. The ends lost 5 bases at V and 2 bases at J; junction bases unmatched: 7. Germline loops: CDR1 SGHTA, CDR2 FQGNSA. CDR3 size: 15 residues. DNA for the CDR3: TGTGCCAGCAGCATACAAGCGGGGCCCACAGATACGCAGTATTTT. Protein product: CASSIQAGPTDTQYF. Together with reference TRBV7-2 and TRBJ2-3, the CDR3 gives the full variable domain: GAGVSQSPSNKVTEKGKDVELRCDPISGHTALYWYRQSLGQGLEFLIYFQGNSAPDKSGLPSDRFSAERTGGSVSTLTIQRTQQEDSAVYLCASSIQAGPTDTQYFGPGTRLTVL.

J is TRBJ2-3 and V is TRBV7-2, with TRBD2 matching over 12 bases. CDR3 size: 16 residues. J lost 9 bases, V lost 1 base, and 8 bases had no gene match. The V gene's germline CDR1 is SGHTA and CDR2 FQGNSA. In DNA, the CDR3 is TGTGCCAGCAGCTTAGGAGCTAGCGGGGGGGCGAGGACGCAGTATTTT. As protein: CASSLGASGGARTQYF.

CDR3 bases: TGTGCCATCAGTGAGTCTGGAGGATATAATTCACCCCTCCACTTT. Protein product: CAISESGGYNSPLHF. The V call is TRBV10-3, the J call TRBJ1-6; no reliable D call. Germline CDR1 ENHRY, CDR2 SYGVKD. V lost 0 bases and J 4 bases, leaving 7 bases between the germline ends. The CDR3 extends over 15 amino acids.

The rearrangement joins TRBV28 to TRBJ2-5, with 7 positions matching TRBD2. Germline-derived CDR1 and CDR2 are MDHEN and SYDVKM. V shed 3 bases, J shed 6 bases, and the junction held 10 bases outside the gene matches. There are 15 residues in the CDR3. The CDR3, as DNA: TGTGCCAGCAGTTTGACGGGGGGAGGGGTGAAGACCCAGTACTTC. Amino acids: CASSLTGGGVKTQYF. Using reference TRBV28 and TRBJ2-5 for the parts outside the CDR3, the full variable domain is DVKVTQSSRYLVKRTGEKVFLECVQDMDHENMFWYRQDPGLGLRLIYFSYDVKMKEKGDIPEGYSVSREKKERFSLILESASTNQTSMYLCASSLTGGGVKTQYFGPGTRLLVL.

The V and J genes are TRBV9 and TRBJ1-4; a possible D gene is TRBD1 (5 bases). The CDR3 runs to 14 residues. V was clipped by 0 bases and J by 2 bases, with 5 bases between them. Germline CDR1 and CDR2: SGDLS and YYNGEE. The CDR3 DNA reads TGTGCCAGCAGCGTAGGACAGACTAATGAAAAACTGTTTTTT. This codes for CASSVGQTNEKLFF.

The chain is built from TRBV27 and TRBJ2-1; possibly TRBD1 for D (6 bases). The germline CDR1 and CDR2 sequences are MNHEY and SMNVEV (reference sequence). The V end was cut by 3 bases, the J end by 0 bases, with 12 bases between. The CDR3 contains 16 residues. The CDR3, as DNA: TGTGCCAGCAGTTTGGGGGCAAATCCCTCCTACAATGAGCAGTTCTTC. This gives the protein CASSLGANPSYNEQFF.

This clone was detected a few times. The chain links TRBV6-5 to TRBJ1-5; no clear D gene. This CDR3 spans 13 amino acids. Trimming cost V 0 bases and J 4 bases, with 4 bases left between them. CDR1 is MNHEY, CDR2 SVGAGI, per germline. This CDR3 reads CASSYSRNQPQHF. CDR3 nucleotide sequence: TGTGCCAGCAGTTACTCTCGGAATCAGCCCCAGCATTTT.

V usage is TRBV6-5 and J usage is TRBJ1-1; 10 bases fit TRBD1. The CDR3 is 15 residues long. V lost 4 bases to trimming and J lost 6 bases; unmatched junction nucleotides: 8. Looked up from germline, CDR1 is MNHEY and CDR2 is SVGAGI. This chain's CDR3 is CASSSRTGGFAEAFF. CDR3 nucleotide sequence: TGTGCCAGCAGTTCCCGGACAGGGGGGTTCGCTGAAGCTTTCTTT.